These 9 T cell receptor beta chains share one sample of origin, sequenced in a study of blood T cells in healthy people across ages. A J-beta primer mix and a sample-barcoded 5' primer were used in a second PCR of roughly 7 to 12 cycles. TCRdb processed the 5' RACE reads anew with MiXCR; each CDR3 protein has one entry. In the table there are about 640,000 distinct CDR3 sequences, approximately 59% of which are singletons. The sample taken for sequencing was blood. These receptors were obtained from a man in his fifties or sixties in good health.

This chain joins TRBV9 and TRBJ2-3; unclear D gene. The CDR3 contains 13 residues. Germline V gives CDR1 SGDLS, CDR2 YYNGEE. Trimming took off 7 bases at V and 0 bases at J, with 9 bases between the two ends. The CDR3 DNA follows: TGTGCCAGCGGAGTGACCAGCACAGATACGCAGTATTTT. Protein: CASGVTSTDTQYF.

On this clonotype itself: A much larger clone lies one base from this, so it may be a read error. The chain is built from TRBV11-2 and TRBJ2-1; the match to TRBD2 covers 14 bases. The CDR3 sequence is 15 residues long. V shed 4 bases and J 9 bases; nucleotides not matched to a gene: 5. CDR1 and CDR2 (germline): SGHAT, FQNNGV. CDR3 sequence: CASSSTSGGASEQFF. Here the CDR3 DNA reads TGTGCCAGCAGCTCGACTAGCGGGGGGGCGAGTGAGCAGTTCTTC.

The chain couples TRBV5-5 to TRBJ1-2; TRBD1 is a possible D gene (5 bases). Trimming shortened V by 2 bases and J by 5 bases, and 16 bases separated the two germline ends. Germline V gene sequence: CDR1 SGHKS, CDR2 YYEKEE (reference sequence). The CDR3 sequence is 15 residues long. In DNA, the CDR3 is TGTGCCAGCAGCTTTTTGGGGACGGATATTTATGGCTACACCTTC. Its protein product is CASSFLGTDIYGYTF.

The genes are TRBV7-9 and TRBJ2-1; the match to TRBD1 covers 12 bases. V was pared by 2 bases and J by 11 bases, with 7 bases of the junction left unmatched. The CDR3 has 15 residues. Germline V lookup: CDR1 SEHNR, CDR2 FQNEAQ (reference sequence). The CDR3 sequence is CASSLHGDRGLQQFF. The CDR3 region has the DNA TGTGCCAGCAGCTTACATGGGGACAGGGGGCTCCAGCAGTTCTTC.

This clonotype occurred a few times. J is TRBJ2-1 and V is TRBV5-1, with unresolved D. This CDR3 comprises 16 residues. Trimming removed 4 bases at V and 2 bases at J, with 16 bases between. Germline V gene data show CDR1 as SGHRS and CDR2 as YFSETQ. This chain's CDR3 is CASSLTPSGTYNEQFF. The CDR3 coding sequence is TGCGCCAGCAGCCTTACACCTTCGGGTACCTACAATGAGCAGTTCTTC. Complete variable domain (other parts from reference TRBV5-1 and TRBJ2-1): KAGVTQTPRYLIKTRGQQVTLSCSPISGHRSVSWYQQTPGQGLQFLFEYFSETQRNKGNFPGRFSGRQFSNSRSEMNVSTLELGDSALYLCASSLTPSGTYNEQFFGPGTRLTVL.

Regarding this clonotype: Germline and junction disagree at one end, which may indicate a read error. The chain is built from TRBV7-2 and TRBJ2-1; 8 bases map to TRBD2. Germline CDR1 and CDR2: SGHTA and FQGNSA. CDR3 length equals 16 residues. Here the CDR3 reads CASSRDLGTSIYERFF. Written as DNA, the CDR3 is TGTGCCAGCAGCCGTGATTTAGGGACTAGTATCTATGAGCGGTTCTTC.

The chain recombines TRBV28 with TRBJ2-1; 7 bases are a match to TRBD1. The CDR3 spans 15 residues. Germline values: CDR1 MDHEN, CDR2 SYDVKM. J was trimmed by 5 bases and V by 7 bases; bases with no gene match: 11. CDR3 residues: CASTPSDTGDNEQFF. DNA for the CDR3: TGTGCCAGCACCCCTTCAGATACAGGGGACAATGAGCAGTTCTTC.

This chain uses TRBV28 with TRBJ2-6, with D perhaps TRBD1 or TRBD2 (5 bases each). This CDR3 region has 15 residues. Germline V gene data show CDR1 as MDHEN and CDR2 as SYDVKM. V lost 3 bases and J lost 2, with 8 bases in between. CDR3 protein: CASSFMGPGANVLTF. CDR3 DNA: TGTGCCAGCAGTTTCATGGGACCTGGGGCCAACGTCCTGACTTTC.

The rearrangement links TRBV7-9 to TRBJ1-2; 12 bases map to TRBD1. Trimming at V came to 6 bases and at J to 8 bases, leaving 7 bases not matched to a gene. The CDR3 contains 14 residues. Germline V gives CDR1 SEHNR, CDR2 FQNEAQ (reference sequence). The CDR3 sequence: CASSTGQGARGYTF. The CDR3 DNA is TGTGCCAGCAGTACGGGACAGGGGGCGCGAGGCTACACCTTC.